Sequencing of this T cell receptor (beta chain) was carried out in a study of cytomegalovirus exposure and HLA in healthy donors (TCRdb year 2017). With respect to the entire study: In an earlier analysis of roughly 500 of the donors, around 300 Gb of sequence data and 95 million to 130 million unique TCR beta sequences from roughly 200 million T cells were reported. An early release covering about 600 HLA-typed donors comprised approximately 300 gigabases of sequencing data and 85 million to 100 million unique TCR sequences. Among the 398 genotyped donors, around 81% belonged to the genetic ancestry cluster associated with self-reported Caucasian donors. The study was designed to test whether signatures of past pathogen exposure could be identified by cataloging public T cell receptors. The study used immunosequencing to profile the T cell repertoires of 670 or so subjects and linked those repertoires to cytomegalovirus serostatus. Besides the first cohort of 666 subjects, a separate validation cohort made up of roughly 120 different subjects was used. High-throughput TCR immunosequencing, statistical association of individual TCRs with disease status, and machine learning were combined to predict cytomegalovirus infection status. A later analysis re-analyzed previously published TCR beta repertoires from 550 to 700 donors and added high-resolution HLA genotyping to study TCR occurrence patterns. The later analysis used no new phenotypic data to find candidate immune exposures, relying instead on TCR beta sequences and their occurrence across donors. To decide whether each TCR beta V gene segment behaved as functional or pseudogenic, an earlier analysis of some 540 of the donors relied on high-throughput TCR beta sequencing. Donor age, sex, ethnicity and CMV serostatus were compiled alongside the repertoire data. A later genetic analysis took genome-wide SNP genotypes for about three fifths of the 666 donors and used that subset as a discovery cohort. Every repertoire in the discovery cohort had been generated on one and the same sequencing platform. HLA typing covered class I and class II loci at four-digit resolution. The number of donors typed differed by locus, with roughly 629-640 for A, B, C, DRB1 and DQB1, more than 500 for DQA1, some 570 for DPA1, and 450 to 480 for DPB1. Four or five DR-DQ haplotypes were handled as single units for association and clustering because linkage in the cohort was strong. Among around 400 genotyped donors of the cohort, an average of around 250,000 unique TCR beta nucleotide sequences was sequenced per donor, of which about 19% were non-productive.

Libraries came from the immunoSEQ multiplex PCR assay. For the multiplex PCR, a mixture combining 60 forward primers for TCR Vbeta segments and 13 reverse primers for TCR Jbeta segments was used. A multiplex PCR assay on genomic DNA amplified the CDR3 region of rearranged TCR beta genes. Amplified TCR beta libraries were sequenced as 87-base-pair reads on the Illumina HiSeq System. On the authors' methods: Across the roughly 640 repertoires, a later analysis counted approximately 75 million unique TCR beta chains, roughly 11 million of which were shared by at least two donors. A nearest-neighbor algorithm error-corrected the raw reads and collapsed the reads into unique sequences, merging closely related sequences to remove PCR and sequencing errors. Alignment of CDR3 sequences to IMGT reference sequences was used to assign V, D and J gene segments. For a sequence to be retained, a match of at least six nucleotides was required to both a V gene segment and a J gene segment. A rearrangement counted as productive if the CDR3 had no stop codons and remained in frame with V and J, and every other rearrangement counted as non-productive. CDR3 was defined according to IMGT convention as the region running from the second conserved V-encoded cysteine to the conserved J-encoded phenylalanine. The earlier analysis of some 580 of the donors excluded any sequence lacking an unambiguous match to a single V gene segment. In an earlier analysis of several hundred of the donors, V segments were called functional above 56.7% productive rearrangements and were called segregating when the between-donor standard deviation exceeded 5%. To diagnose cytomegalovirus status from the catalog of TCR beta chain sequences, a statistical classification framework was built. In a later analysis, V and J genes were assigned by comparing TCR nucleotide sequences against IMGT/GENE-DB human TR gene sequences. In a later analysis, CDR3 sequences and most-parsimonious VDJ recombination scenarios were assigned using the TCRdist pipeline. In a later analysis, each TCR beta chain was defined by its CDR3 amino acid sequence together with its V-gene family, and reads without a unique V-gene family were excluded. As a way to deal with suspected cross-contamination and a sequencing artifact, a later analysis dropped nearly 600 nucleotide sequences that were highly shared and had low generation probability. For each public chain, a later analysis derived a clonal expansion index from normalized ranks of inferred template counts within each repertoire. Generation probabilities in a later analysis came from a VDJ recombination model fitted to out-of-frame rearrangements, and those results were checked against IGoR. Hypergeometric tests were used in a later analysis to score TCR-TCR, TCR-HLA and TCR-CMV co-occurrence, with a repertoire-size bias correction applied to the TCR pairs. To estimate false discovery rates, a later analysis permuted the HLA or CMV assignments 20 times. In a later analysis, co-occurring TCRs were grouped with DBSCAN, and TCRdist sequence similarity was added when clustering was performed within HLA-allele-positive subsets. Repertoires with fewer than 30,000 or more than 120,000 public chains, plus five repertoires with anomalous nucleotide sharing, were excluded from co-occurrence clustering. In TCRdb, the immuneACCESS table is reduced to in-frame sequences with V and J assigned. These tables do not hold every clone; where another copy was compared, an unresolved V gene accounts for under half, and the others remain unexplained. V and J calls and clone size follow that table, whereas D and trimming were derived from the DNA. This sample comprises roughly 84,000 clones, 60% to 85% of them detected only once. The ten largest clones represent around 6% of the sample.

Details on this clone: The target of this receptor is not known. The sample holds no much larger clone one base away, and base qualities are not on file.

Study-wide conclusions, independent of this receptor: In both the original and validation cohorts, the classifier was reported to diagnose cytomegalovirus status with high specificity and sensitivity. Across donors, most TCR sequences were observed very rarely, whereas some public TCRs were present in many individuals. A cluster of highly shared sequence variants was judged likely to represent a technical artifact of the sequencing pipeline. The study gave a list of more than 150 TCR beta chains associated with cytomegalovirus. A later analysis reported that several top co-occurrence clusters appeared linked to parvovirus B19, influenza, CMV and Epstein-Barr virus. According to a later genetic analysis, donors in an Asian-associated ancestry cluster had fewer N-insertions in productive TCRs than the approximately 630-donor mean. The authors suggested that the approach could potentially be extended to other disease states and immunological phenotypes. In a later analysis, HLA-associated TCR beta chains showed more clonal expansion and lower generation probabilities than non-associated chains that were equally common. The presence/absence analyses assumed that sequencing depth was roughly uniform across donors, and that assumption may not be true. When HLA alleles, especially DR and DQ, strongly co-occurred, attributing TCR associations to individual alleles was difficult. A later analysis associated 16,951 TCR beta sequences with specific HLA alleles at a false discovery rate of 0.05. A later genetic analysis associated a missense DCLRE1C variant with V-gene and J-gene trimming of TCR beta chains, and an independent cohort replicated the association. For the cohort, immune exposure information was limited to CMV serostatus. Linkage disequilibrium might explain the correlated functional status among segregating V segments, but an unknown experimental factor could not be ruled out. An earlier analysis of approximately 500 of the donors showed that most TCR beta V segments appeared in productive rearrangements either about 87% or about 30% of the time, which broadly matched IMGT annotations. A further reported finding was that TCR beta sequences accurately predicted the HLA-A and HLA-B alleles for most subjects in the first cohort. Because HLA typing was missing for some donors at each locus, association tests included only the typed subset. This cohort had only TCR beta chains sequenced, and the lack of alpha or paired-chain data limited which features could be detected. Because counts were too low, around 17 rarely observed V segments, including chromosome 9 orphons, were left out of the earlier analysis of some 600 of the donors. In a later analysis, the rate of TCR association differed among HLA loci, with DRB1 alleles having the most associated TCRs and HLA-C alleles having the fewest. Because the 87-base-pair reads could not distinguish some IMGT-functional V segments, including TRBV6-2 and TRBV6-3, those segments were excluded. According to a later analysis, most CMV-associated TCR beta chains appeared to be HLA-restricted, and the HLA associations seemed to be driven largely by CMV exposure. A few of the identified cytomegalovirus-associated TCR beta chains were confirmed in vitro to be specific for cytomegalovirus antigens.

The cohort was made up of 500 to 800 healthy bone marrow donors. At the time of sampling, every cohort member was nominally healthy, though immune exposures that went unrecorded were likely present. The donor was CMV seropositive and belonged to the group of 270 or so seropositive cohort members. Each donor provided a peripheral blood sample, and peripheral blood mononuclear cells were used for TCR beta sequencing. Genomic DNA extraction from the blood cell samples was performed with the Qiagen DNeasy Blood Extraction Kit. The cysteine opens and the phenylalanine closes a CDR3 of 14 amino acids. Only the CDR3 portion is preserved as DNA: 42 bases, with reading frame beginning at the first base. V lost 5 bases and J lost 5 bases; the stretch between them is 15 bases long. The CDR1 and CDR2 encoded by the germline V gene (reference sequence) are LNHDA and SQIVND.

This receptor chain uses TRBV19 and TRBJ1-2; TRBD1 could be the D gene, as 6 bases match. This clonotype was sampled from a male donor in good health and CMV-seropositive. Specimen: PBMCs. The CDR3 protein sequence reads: CASSPGQGWYGYTF. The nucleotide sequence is TGTGCCAGTAGTCCCGGGCAGGGGTGGTATGGCTACACCTTC. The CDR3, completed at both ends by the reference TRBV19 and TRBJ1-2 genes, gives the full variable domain DGGITQSPKYLFRKEGQNVTLSCEQNLNHDAMYWYRQDPGQGLRLIYYSQIVNDFQKGDIAEGYSVSREKKESFPLTVTSAQKNPTAFYLCASSPGQGWYGYTFGSGTRLTVV.